A selection of T cell receptor beta chains follows, all from one sample in a study of CD8 T cells in ankylosing spondylitis. MiXCR was run by TCRdb on the 5' RACE reads, yielding one entry per CDR3 protein. The sample carries about 700,000 distinct CDR3 sequences, under 20% recorded once. The sample comprised blood, either unsorted or a sorted T cell fraction (not recorded which). The receptor source for this set is a male donor with ankylosing spondylitis. The CDR3 runs from the conserved cysteine through the conserved F or W. The order of the fields is clone size, D gene, V gene, J gene, CDR3 protein, CDR3 DNA. A D gene is named only where the DNA matches it firmly. Clone size is shown for a subset of rows, as once, few, many or a class of expanded clone.

many	-	TRBV15	TRBJ1-1	CATSREDRNTEAFF	TGTGCCACCAGCAGAGAGGACAGGAACACTGAAGCTTTCTTT
-	-	TRBV12-3/TRBV12-4	TRBJ2-7	CASSLGGGRISYEQYF	TGTGCCAGCAGTCTGGGGGGGGGCAGGATTTCCTACGAGCAGTACTTC
-	-	TRBV20-1	TRBJ1-2	CSARGATENINYGYTF	TGCAGTGCTAGAGGTGCGACGGAAAATATTAACTATGGCTACACCTTC
-	-	TRBV5-1	TRBJ2-7	CASTEGDTDRFSSYEQYF	TGCGCCAGCACCGAGGGGGACACCGACCGTTTTAGCTCCTACGAGCAGTACTTC
-	TRBD2	TRBV11-1	TRBJ2-1	CASSTTLAGGLLVHNEQFF	TGTGCCAGCAGCACAACCCTAGCGGGAGGGCTTTTAGTGCACAATGAGCAGTTCTTC
few	-	TRBV5-1	TRBJ1-1	CASSSRTALNTEAFF	TGCGCCAGCAGCTCCCGGACGGCATTGAACACTGAAGCTTTCTTT
-	-	TRBV7-9	TRBJ2-3	CASSWQGTSTDTQYF	TGTGCCAGCAGCTGGCAAGGCACTAGCACAGATACGCAGTATTTT
-	-	TRBV18	TRBJ2-6	CASSPQDLSGANVLTF	TGTGCCAGCTCACCCCAGGATCTCTCTGGGGCCAACGTCCTGACTTTC
-	-	TRBV7-8	TRBJ1-2	CASSHRTVRYGYTF	TGTGCCAGCAGCCACCGGACTGTTCGTTATGGCTACACCTTC
-	-	TRBV19	TRBJ1-4	CASSIGRGGHEKLFF	TGTGCCAGTAGTATAGGCCGGGGGGGGCATGAAAAACTGTTTTTT
few	-	TRBV5-5	TRBJ1-5	CASRPWDSSNQPQHF	TGTGCCAGCAGACCTTGGGATTCAAGCAATCAGCCCCAGCATTTT
-	-	TRBV30	TRBJ2-5	CAWSAPRASQETQYF	TGTGCCTGGAGTGCACCTCGGGCTAGTCAAGAGACCCAGTACTTC
many	TRBD2	TRBV10-3	TRBJ2-3	CATSLAATDTQYF	TGTGCCACCTCCCTAGCGGCCACAGATACGCAGTATTTT
-	TRBD1	TRBV3-1	TRBJ1-4	CASSPWDSLNEKLFF	TGTGCCAGCAGCCCTTGGGACAGCCTTAATGAAAAACTGTTTTTT
many	-	TRBV5-1	TRBJ1-1	CASSLAGRAANTEAFF	TGCGCCAGCAGCTTGGCCGGGCGGGCCGCGAACACTGAAGCTTTCTTT
few	TRBD2	TRBV5-1	TRBJ2-1	CASSPIAGWGNEQFF	TGCGCCAGCAGCCCAATAGCGGGATGGGGCAATGAGCAGTTCTTC
-	TRBD1	TRBV20-1	TRBJ2-7	CSASIPGQPLNEQYF	TGCAGTGCATCGATACCGGGACAGCCTTTAAACGAGCAGTACTTC
few	TRBD2	TRBV28	TRBJ2-2	CASSLPGLGGGELFF	TGTGCCAGCAGTTTACCCGGACTAGGAGGCGGGGAGCTGTTTTTT
-	-	TRBV12-3/TRBV12-4	TRBJ2-1	CASSLGLGVRYSEQFF	TGTGCCAGCAGTTTAGGCCTGGGAGTGAGGTACAGTGAGCAGTTCTTC
once	-	TRBV28	TRBJ1-5	CASSLLVNSNQPQHF	TGTGCCAGCAGTTTATTAGTCAATAGCAATCAGCCCCAGCATTTT
few	-	TRBV29-1	TRBJ1-1	CSVALTGNTEAFF	TGCAGCGTGGCGCTCACAGGGAACACTGAAGCTTTCTTT
few	TRBD1	TRBV10-3	TRBJ1-2	CAINRGQNGYTF	TGTGCCATCAACAGGGGGCAAAATGGCTACACCTTC
few	-	TRBV29-1	TRBJ1-1	CSVEDWRGNTEAFF	TGCAGCGTTGAAGATTGGAGGGGCAACACTGAAGCTTTCTTT
few	-	TRBV29-1	TRBJ2-7	CSVDYDNSYEQYF	TGCAGCGTTGATTATGATAATTCCTACGAGCAGTACTTC
-	-	TRBV18	TRBJ1-3	CASSPAGSLSGNTIYF	TGTGCCAGCTCACCCGCCGGATCCCTATCTGGAAACACCATATATTTT
-	-	TRBV12-3/TRBV12-4	TRBJ2-1	CASSLGGLPNEQFF	TGTGCCAGCAGTTTAGGAGGGCTCCCCAATGAGCAGTTCTTC
-	-	TRBV3-1	TRBJ2-5	CASSQGRGFPGETQYF	TGTGCCAGCAGCCAAGGCAGGGGTTTCCCAGGGGAGACCCAGTACTTC
-	-	TRBV20-1	TRBJ2-1	CSASGRGRYNEQFF	TGCAGTGCTAGCGGGAGGGGGCGGTACAATGAGCAGTTCTTC
-	TRBD1	TRBV7-9	TRBJ2-5	CASSQQGAGETQYF	TGTGCCAGCAGCCAACAGGGGGCAGGGGAGACCCAGTACTTC
-	TRBD2	TRBV6-1	TRBJ2-7	CASSRAGGPYEQYF	TGTGCCAGCAGCCGCGCGGGAGGGCCCTACGAGCAGTACTTC
-	TRBD1	TRBV27	TRBJ1-6	CASGWTGLNSPLHF	TGTGCCAGCGGCTGGACAGGGCTTAATTCACCCCTCCACTTT
few	-	TRBV21-1	TRBJ1-5	CASSKADRSNQPQHF	TGTGCCAGCAGCAAAGCGGACAGGTCGAATCAGCCCCAGCATTTT
-	TRBD2	TRBV9	TRBJ2-1	CASGGTSGMWGSYNEQFF	TGTGCCAGCGGAGGGACTAGCGGGATGTGGGGCTCCTACAATGAGCAGTTCTTC
-	-	TRBV7-2	TRBJ2-1	CASRNHQGGAYNEQFF	TGTGCCAGCAGAAACCACCAGGGTGGGGCCTACAATGAGCAGTTCTTC
few	-	TRBV20-1	TRBJ2-1	CSASGAGSSRSDNEQFF	TGCAGTGCTAGTGGAGCAGGTTCGTCCCGGTCCGACAATGAGCAGTTCTTC
few	TRBD2	TRBV10-2	TRBJ2-3	CASSENGRYTDTQYF	TGCGCCAGCAGTGAGAACGGGAGGTACACAGATACGCAGTATTTT
-	-	TRBV7-8	TRBJ1-5	CASSRGVDQPQHF	TGTGCCAGCAGCCGTGGGGTCGATCAGCCCCAGCATTTT
-	-	TRBV19	TRBJ2-7	CASSISQTYEQYF	TGTGCCAGTAGTATCTCGCAAACCTACGAGCAGTACTTC
-	-	TRBV7-6	TRBJ2-5	CASRKETFPQETQYF	TGTGCCAGCAGGAAAGAGACATTTCCCCAAGAGACCCAGTACTTC
-	-	TRBV4-1	TRBJ2-5	CASSQGDSDIQETQYF	TGCGCCAGCAGCCAAGGGGATTCGGACATACAAGAGACCCAGTACTTC
many	-	TRBV12-3/TRBV12-4	TRBJ2-1	CASSRKNVHEQFF	TGTGCCAGCAGCCGTAAAAACGTGCATGAGCAGTTCTTC
-	-	TRBV2	TRBJ1-2	CASRGAPTRAGGYTF	TGTGCCAGCAGAGGGGCCCCGACAAGAGCGGGGGGCTACACCTTC
many	TRBD1	TRBV29-1	TRBJ2-5	CSVGQDLQETQYF	TGCAGCGTGGGACAGGATCTACAAGAGACCCAGTACTTC
many	-	TRBV29-1	TRBJ2-6	CSVGPRSSGANVLTF	TGCAGCGTTGGCCCACGCAGCTCTGGGGCCAACGTCCTGACTTTC
-	-	TRBV10-3	TRBJ2-3	CAISAGAAGDTQYF	TGTGCCATCAGTGCTGGGGCGGCCGGGGATACGCAGTATTTT
-	TRBD2	TRBV5-6	TRBJ2-1	CASSLFGGTGGNEQFF	TGTGCCAGCAGCTTGTTCGGGGGGACCGGGGGCAATGAGCAGTTCTTC
many	-	TRBV5-6	TRBJ1-5	CASSLGRGSNQPQHF	TGTGCCAGCAGCTTGGGCAGGGGTAGCAATCAGCCCCAGCATTTT